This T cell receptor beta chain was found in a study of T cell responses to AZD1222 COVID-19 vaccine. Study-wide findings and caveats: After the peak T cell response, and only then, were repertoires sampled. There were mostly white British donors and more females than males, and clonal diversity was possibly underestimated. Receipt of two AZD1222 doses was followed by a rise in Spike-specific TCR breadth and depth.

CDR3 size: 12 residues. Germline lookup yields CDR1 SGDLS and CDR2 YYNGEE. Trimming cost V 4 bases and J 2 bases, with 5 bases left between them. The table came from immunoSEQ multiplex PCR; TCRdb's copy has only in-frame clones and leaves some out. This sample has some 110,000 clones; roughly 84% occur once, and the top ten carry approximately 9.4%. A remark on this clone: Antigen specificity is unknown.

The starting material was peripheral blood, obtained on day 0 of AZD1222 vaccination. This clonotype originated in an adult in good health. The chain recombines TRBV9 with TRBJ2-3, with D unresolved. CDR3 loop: CASSPYTDTQYF. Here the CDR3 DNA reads TGTGCCAGCAGCCCCTACACAGATACGCAGTATTTT.